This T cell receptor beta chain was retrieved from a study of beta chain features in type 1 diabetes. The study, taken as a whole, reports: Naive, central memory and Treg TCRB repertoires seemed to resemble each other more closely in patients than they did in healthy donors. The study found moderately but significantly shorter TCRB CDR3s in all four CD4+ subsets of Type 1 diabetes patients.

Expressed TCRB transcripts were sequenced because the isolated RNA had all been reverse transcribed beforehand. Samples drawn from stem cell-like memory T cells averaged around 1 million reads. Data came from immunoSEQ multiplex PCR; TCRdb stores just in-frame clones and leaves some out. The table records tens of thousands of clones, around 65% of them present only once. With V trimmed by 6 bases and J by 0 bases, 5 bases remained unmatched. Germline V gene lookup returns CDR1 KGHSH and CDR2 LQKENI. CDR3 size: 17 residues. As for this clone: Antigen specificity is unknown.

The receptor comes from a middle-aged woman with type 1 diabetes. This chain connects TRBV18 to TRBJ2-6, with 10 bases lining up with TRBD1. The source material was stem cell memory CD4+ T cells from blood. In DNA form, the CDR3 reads TGTGCCAGCTCCCCGGACAGGGGGGACTCTGGGGCCAACGTCCTGACTTTC. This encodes CASSPDRGDSGANVLTF.